This T cell receptor beta chain derives from a study of graft-versus-host responses after intestinal transplantation. With respect to this clone: Its antigen is not identified.

The CDR3 is 16 residues long. The V gene end was trimmed by 1 base and the J gene end by 3 bases; junction bases not matched to a gene: 8. From germline, CDR1 is KGHSH and CDR2 LQKENI. TCRdb keeps only in-frame clones here, not all; method: immunoSEQ multiplex PCR. This table has around 99,000 clones, roughly 86% appearing once. The chain uses TRBV18 and TRBJ1-1, with TRBD1 matching over 7 bases. The sequence came from a human donor who was the organ donor for an intestinal transplant. The material sequenced was unstimulated CD4+ T cells sorted from spleen or lymph node cells, taken before transplant. DNA of the CDR3: TGTGCCAGCTCACCACTGTACCAGGGGGTATACACTGAAGCTTTCTTT. Its translation: CASSPLYQGVYTEAFF.